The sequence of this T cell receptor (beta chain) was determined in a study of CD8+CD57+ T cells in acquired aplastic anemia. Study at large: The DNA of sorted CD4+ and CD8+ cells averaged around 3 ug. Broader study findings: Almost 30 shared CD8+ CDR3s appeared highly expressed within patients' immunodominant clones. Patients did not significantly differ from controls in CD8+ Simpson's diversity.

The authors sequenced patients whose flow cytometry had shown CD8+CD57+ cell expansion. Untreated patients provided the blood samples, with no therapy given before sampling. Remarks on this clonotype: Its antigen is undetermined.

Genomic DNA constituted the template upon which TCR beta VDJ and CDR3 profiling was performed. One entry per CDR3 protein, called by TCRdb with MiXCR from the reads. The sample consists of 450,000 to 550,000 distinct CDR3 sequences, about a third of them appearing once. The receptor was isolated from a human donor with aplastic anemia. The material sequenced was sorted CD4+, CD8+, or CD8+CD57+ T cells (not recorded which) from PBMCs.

The CDR3 DNA follows: TGCGCCAGCAGCCTGGTTCCCGAGGCCAACGTCCTGACTTTC. It codes for CASSLVPEANVLTF. The chain employs TRBV5-1 and TRBJ2-6; D call uncertain. Germline lookup yields CDR1 SGHRS and CDR2 YFSETQ. CDR3 length: 14 residues. Trimming shortened V by 4 bases and J by 6 bases, and 11 bases separated the two germline ends.